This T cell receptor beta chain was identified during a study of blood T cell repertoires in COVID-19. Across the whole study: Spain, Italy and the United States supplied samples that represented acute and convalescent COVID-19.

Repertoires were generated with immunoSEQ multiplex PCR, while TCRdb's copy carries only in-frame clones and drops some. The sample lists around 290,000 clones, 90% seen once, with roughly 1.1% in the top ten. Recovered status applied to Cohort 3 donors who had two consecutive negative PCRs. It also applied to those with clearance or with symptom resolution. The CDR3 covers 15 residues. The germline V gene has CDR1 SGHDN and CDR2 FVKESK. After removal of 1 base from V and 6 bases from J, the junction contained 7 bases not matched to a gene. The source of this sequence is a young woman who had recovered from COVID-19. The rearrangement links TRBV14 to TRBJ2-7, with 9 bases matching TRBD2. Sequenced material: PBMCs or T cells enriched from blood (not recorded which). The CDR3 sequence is CASSQVAGVGFEQYF. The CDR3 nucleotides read TGTGCCAGCAGCCAAGTAGCGGGAGTGGGTTTCGAGCAGTACTTC. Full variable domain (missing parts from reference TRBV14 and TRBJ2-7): EAGVTQFPSHSVIEKGQTVTLRCDPISGHDNLYWYRRVMGKEIKFLLHFVKESKQDESGMPNNRFLAERTGGTYSTLKVQPAELEDSGVYFCASSQVAGVGFEQYFGPGTRLTVT.